This T cell receptor beta chain was sequenced during a study of OX40 agonist ivuxolimab in advanced cancers. The repertoire was sequenced with immunoSEQ multiplex PCR; TCRdb's copy has only in-frame clones and lacks some. The sample consists of about 45,000 clones, about four fifths of them appearing once. The sequence derives from an adult with an advanced solid tumor such as melanoma, head and neck, liver or kidney cancer. The sample here was CD4+ or CD8+ T cells sorted from blood, taken in a trial of the OX40 agonist ivuxolimab.

The CDR3 region is CASSEAADTQYF. As DNA, the CDR3 is TGTGCCAGCAGTGAAGCGGCCGATACGCAGTATTTT. The chain is built from TRBV6-1 and TRBJ2-3; D gene unclear. The CDR3 totals 12 residues. The germline V and J ends were trimmed by 0 bases and 6 bases, with 4 bases remaining between them. In germline, CDR1 is MNHNS, CDR2 SASEGT.